Shown below are 25 T cell receptor beta chains from a single sample sequenced in a study of beta chain features in type 1 diabetes. Expressed TCRB transcripts were sequenced, since all the RNA that had been isolated was reverse transcribed. This table comes from immunoSEQ multiplex PCR, and its TCRdb copy is limited to in-frame clones, with some not included. The sample consists of 250,000 or so clones, roughly two thirds of them appearing once. The sample consisted of naive CD4+ T cells from blood. The source of these receptors is a young man in good health.

This clone was recorded only once. This chain joins TRBV28 and TRBJ2-5; D may be TRBD2 (5 bases). Looked up from germline, CDR1 is MDHEN and CDR2 is SYDVKM. V lost 6 bases and J 1 base, leaving 12 bases between the germline ends. This CDR3 is built from 14 residues. The CDR3 spells CASRPGGIQETQYF. The DNA of the CDR3 is TGTGCCAGCAGACCCGGAGGAATCCAAGAGACCCAGTACTTC.

This clone was detected only a few times. CDR3 nucleotides: TGCAGCGTCCAACAGAGGCAGGGCAGGACCCAGTACTTC. Protein: CSVQQRQGRTQYF. The chain links TRBV29-1 to TRBJ2-5; TRBD1 might be the D (5 bases). The CDR3 spans 13 residues. Germline values: CDR1 SQVTM, CDR2 ANQGSEA. Trimming stripped 6 bases from V and 7 bases from J, with 18 bases between.

The sample holds a few counts of this clone. This chain connects TRBV15 to TRBJ2-1; maybe TRBD2 (6 bases). Germline V CDR1 and CDR2: LNHNV, YYDKDF (reference sequence). The length of the CDR3 is 13 residues. V was trimmed by 5 bases and J by 10 bases, leaving 15 bases between them. CDR3 sequence reads: CATSGIGTSEQFF. CDR3 nucleotide sequence: TGTGCCACCAGCGGGATTGGGACTTCCGAGCAGTTCTTC.

The chain combines TRBV7-9 with TRBJ2-7; 12 positions agree with TRBD2. With V trimmed by 5 bases and J by 6 bases, 5 bases remained unmatched. Germline CDR1 reads SEHNR; CDR2 reads FQNEAQ (reference sequence). This CDR3 comprises 14 residues. The CDR3, as DNA: TGTGCCAGCAGCCAAGGACTAGCGGGGACCGAGCAGTACTTC. It is translated as CASSQGLAGTEQYF.

This rearrangement joins TRBV2 to TRBJ2-1; D not certain. The germline V gene encodes CDR1 SNHLY and CDR2 FYNNEI. The CDR3 totals 14 residues. V lost 6 bases, J lost 8 bases, and 17 bases lay in between. The CDR3, as DNA: TGTGCCAGCAGCCTCCTGACGGGCCCAGATGAGCAGTTCTTC. Protein sequence: CASSLLTGPDEQFF.

This clone turned up a few times. DNA of the CDR3: TGCAGTGCTAGGACGGGGTTCAGCAACACCTTC. Translation gives CSARTGFSNTF. The rearrangement joins TRBV20-1 to TRBJ1-2; D is unclear. The CDR3 contains 11 residues. V was shortened by 3 bases and J by 12 bases, with 14 bases between the two germline ends. Germline CDR1 and CDR2: DFQATT and SNEGSKA (reference sequence).

V is TRBV30 and J is TRBJ2-3; TRBD2 aligns across 10 bases. CDR1 and CDR2 from the germline V gene are GTSNPN and SVGIG (reference sequence). V was pared by 3 bases and J by 8 bases, with 11 bases of the junction left unmatched. The CDR3 length is 15 residues. The CDR3, as DNA: TGTGCCTGGAGGCCCAGCCTAGCGGGAGTCGGTACGCAGTATTTT. It yields the protein CAWRPSLAGVGTQYF.

The chain links TRBV5-1 to TRBJ2-2; D is unresolved. The CDR3 contains 13 residues. Deletions cut 0 bases from V and 4 bases from J, with 4 bases between. From germline, CDR1 is SGHRS and CDR2 YFSETQ. The CDR3 loop is CASSLGTTGELFF. CDR3 bases: TGCGCCAGCAGCTTGGGGACCACCGGGGAGCTGTTTTTT.

This chain links TRBV5-1 with TRBJ2-5; D is unclear. V was cut by 4 bases and J by 5 bases, with 24 bases left in between. The CDR3 loop spans 17 amino acids. Germline V gene data show CDR1 as SGHRS and CDR2 as YFSETQ. Here the CDR3 DNA reads TGCGCCAGCAGCCTCCGGGTTTTAGGGAAATTGTTTGAGACCCAGTACTTC. Translated: CASSLRVLGKLFETQYF.

This chain joins TRBV13 and TRBJ2-7; D is unclear. V shed 0 bases and J shed 4 bases, with 4 bases lying between them. This CDR3 is 12 amino acids long. Per germline, CDR1 PRHDT and CDR2 FYEKMQ (reference sequence). This chain's CDR3 is CASSLGVYEQYF. The CDR3 bases are TGTGCCAGCAGCTTAGGCGTGTACGAGCAGTACTTC.

Only a few counts were recorded for this clone. The gene calls are TRBV5-1 and TRBJ2-3; no clear D. The CDR3 sequence is 12 residues long. Trimming left V 4 bases short and J 6 bases short, with 9 bases between. Per germline, CDR1 SGHRS and CDR2 YFSETQ. CDR3 DNA: TGCGCCAGCAGCCCTCCAACGGATACGCAGTATTTT. Its protein is CASSPPTDTQYF.

V and J are TRBV30 and TRBJ1-1; a possible D gene is TRBD1 (6 bases). This CDR3 has 13 amino acids. Trimming took off 4 bases at V and 7 bases at J, with 16 bases between the two ends. The germline V gene has CDR1 GTSNPN and CDR2 SVGIG (reference sequence). The CDR3 here is CAWTRGYGVEAFF. The CDR3 coding sequence is TGTGCCTGGACCAGGGGATATGGGGTTGAAGCTTTCTTT.

This chain links TRBV7-2 with TRBJ2-3; D unresolved. CDR1 is SGHTA, CDR2 FQGNSA, per germline. This CDR3 region has 15 residues. V was clipped by 5 bases and J by 1 base, with 13 bases between them. For the CDR3, the DNA is TGTGCCAGCAGCCAAGCCCTCCCGGGCACAGATACGCAGTATTTT. It specifies CASSQALPGTDTQYF.

CDR3 DNA: TGTGCCTGGAATAGAGGTCAAAGCACAGATACGCAGTATTTT. It translates to CAWNRGQSTDTQYF. The V and J genes are TRBV30 and TRBJ2-3, with no clear D. From germline, CDR1 is GTSNPN and CDR2 SVGIG (reference sequence). Trimming pared 4 bases from V and 0 bases from J, leaving 11 bases between. This CDR3 is built from 14 residues.

V is TRBV9 and J is TRBJ2-1, with D possibly matching TRBD2 (6 bases). This CDR3 is built from 12 residues. Trimming removed 2 bases at V and 9 bases at J, with 9 bases between. Germline V CDR1 and CDR2: SGDLS, YYNGEE. CDR3 sequence (DNA): TGTGCCAGCAGCGTTCGGGGAGGTGAGCAGTTCTTC. Protein: CASSVRGGEQFF.

J is TRBJ1-5 and V is TRBV29-1, with TRBD1 matching over 7 bases. V trimming: 6 bases; J trimming: 7 bases; junction bases outside the gene matches: 12. CDR1 and CDR2 (germline): SQVTM, ANQGSEA. The length of the CDR3 is 14 residues. The CDR3 sequence is CSVSLGTVTQPQHF. The CDR3 bases are TGCAGCGTCTCCCTCGGGACAGTAACGCAGCCCCAGCATTTT.

The chain joins TRBV9 to TRBJ2-5; the match to TRBD2 covers 7 bases. The trim removed 0 bases at V and 5 bases at J, leaving 7 bases unmatched. This CDR3 has 15 residues. Germline CDR1 and CDR2: SGDLS and YYNGEE. CDR3 DNA: TGTGCCAGCAGCGTAGCAGCGGGACGGATCGAGACCCAGTACTTC. Its translation: CASSVAAGRIETQYF.

V and J are TRBV25-1 and TRBJ1-6; 7 nucleotides agree with TRBD1. The CDR3 is made up of 16 amino acids. The V and J ends lost 3 bases and 10 bases, in that order; junction bases with no gene match: 12. CDR1 is MGHDK and CDR2 is SYGVNS in the germline V gene. The CDR3 bases are TGTGCCAGCAGTGACATACAGGGGATTGGCAGGTCACCCCTCCACTTT. Its protein product is CASSDIQGIGRSPLHF. Full variable domain (remainder filled in from reference TRBV25-1 and TRBJ1-6): EADIYQTPRYLVIGTGKKITLECSQTMGHDKMYWYQQDPGMELHLIHYSYGVNSTEKGDLSSESTVSRIRTEHFPLTLESARPSHTSQYLCASSDIQGIGRSPLHFGNGTRLTVT.

J is TRBJ2-5 and V is TRBV6-5; either TRBD1 or TRBD2 may supply D (5 bases each). The CDR3 is 13 amino acids. The germline gives CDR1 MNHEY, CDR2 SVGAGI. Trimming removed 6 bases at V and 5 bases at J, with 13 bases between. The CDR3 loop is CASSPPGTETQYF. The CDR3 coding sequence is TGTGCCAGCAGCCCACCCGGGACGGAGACCCAGTACTTC.

This clone has more than one count but fewer than ten. The sample carries other DNA sequences with the same CDR3. V gene TRBV29-1 combines with J gene TRBJ1-2, with a tentative D call TRBD1 (5 bases). This CDR3 is 11 amino acids long. Trimming pared 4 bases from V and 4 bases from J, leaving 7 bases between. Germline CDR1 is SQVTM and CDR2 is ANQGSEA. CDR3 bases: TGCAGCGTTGTGACAGCCTATGGCTACACCTTC. Its translation is CSVVTAYGYTF.

The V call is TRBV7-2, the J call TRBJ2-5; 9 nucleotides agree with TRBD1. This CDR3 is built from 14 residues. The ends lost 6 bases at V and 2 bases at J; junction bases unmatched: 4. Per germline, CDR1 SGHTA and CDR2 FQGNSA. CDR3 nucleotide sequence: TGTGCCAGCAGGGGACAGGGAGGGCAAGAGACCCAGTACTTC. The encoded protein is CASRGQGGQETQYF.

The chain carries TRBV30 and TRBJ1-1; no clear D gene. The CDR3 has 12 residues. V was shortened by 3 bases and J by 8 bases, with 13 bases between the two germline ends. CDR1 is GTSNPN and CDR2 is SVGIG in the germline V gene (reference sequence). Written as DNA, the CDR3 is TGTGCCTGGAGAGGCTGGGCGGGAGAAGCTTTCTTT. Its translation is CAWRGWAGEAFF.

About this clone itself: At one boundary the junction diverges from the germline segment, which might be a read error. The chain carries TRBV9 and TRBJ2-3; D is unclear. The length of the CDR3 is 12 residues. Germline lookup yields CDR1 SGDLS and CDR2 YYNGEE. DNA for the CDR3: TGTGCCAGCAACGTAGGTGGAGATACGCAGTATTTT. This translates into CASNVGGDTQYF. Using reference TRBV9 and TRBJ2-3 for the parts outside the CDR3, the full variable domain is DSGVTQTPKHLITATGQRVTLRCSPRSGDLSVYWYQQSLDQGLQFLIQYYNGEERAKGNILERFSAQQFPDLHSELNLSSLELGDSALYFCASNVGGDTQYFGPGTRLTVL.

The chain's CDR3 is CASSPTGGDKYNEQFF. Written as DNA, the CDR3 is TGCGCCAGCAGCCCAACAGGGGGCGATAAGTACAATGAGCAGTTCTTC. V gene TRBV5-1 combines with J gene TRBJ2-1, with 9 bases identical to TRBD1. After removal of 4 bases from V and 4 bases from J, the junction contained 9 bases not matched to a gene. This CDR3 spans 16 amino acids. Germline V CDR1 and CDR2: SGHRS, YFSETQ.

In the case of this clone: Other nucleotide sequences from this sample produce the same CDR3. The rearrangement links TRBV29-1 to TRBJ2-3; D might be TRBD2 (6 bases). Germline loops: CDR1 SQVTM, CDR2 ANQGSEA. The CDR3 runs to 13 residues. V was shortened by 4 bases and J by 0 bases, with 8 bases between the two germline ends. The CDR3 is CSVGGLSTDTQYF. CDR3 bases: TGCAGCGTTGGGGGACTTAGCACAGATACGCAGTATTTT.